This T cell receptor beta chain was observed in a study of T cell responses to AZD1222 COVID-19 vaccine. Profiling relied on immunoSEQ multiplex PCR, and the TCRdb table lists in-frame clones only, not all of them. This sample has approximately 110,000 clones, with around 84% found just once. As concerns this clone: Antigen: not known.

Study outcomes and limitations: White British donors predominated, females outnumbered males, and clonal diversity was possibly underestimated. Only five to seven AZD1222 recipients tested seropositive at baseline.

The clonotype was recovered from an adult in good health. The sequencing here drew on peripheral blood, taken on day 0 of AZD1222 vaccination.

The CDR3 protein is CASSVDRPSNQPQHF. The CDR3, as DNA: TGTGCCAGCAGTGTGGACAGACCTAGCAATCAGCCCCAGCATTTT. V usage is TRBV2 and J usage is TRBJ1-5, with D perhaps TRBD1 (6 bases). This CDR3 contains 15 residues. Trimming removed 4 bases at V and 0 bases at J, with 10 bases between. Germline V gene sequence: CDR1 SNHLY, CDR2 FYNNEI.